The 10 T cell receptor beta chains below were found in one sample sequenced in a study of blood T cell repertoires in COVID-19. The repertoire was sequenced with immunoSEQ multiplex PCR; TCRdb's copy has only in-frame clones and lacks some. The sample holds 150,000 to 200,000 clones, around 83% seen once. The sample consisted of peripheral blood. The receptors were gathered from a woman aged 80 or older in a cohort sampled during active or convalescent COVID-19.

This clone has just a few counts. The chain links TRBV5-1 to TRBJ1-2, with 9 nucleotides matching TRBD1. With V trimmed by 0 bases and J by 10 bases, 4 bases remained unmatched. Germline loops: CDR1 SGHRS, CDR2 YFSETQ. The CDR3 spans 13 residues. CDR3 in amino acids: CASSLDRGQDYTF. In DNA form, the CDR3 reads TGCGCCAGCAGCTTGGACAGGGGGCAAGACTACACCTTC.

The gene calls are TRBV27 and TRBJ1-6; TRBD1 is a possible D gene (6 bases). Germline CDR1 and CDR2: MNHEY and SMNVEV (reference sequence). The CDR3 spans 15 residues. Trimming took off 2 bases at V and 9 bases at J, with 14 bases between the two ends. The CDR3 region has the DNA TGTGCCAGCAGTTTACGGGGGGCGGTGGGTTCACCCCTCCACTTT. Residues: CASSLRGAVGSPLHF.

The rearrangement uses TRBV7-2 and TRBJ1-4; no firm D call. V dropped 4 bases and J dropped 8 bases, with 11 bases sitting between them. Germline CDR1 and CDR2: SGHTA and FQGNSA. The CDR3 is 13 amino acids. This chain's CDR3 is CASSSTREEKLFF. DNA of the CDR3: TGTGCCAGCAGCTCGACGCGGGAAGAAAAACTGTTTTTT.

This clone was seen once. DNA for the CDR3: TGTGCCAGCAGTAAAGACAGGGGGGATGAAAAACTGTTTTTT. Translation: CASSKDRGDEKLFF. This chain uses TRBV7-9 with TRBJ1-4; 9 bases align to TRBD1. This CDR3 comprises 14 residues. Unmatched junction bases numbered 5, after V lost 6 bases and J lost 6 bases. Germline loops: CDR1 SEHNR, CDR2 FQNEAQ (reference sequence).

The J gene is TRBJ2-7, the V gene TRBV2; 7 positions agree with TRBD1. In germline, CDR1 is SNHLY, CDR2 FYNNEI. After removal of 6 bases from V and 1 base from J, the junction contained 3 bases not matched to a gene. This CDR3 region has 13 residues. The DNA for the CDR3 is TGTGCCAGCAGGACAGGGTTTTCCTACGAGCAGTACGTC. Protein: CASRTGFSYEQYV.

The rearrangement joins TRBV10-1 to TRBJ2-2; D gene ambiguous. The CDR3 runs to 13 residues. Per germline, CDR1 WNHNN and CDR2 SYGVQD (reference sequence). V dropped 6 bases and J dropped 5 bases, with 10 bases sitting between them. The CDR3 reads CASRSTGTGELFF. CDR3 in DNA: TGCGCCAGCAGGTCAACCGGGACCGGGGAGCTGTTTTTT.

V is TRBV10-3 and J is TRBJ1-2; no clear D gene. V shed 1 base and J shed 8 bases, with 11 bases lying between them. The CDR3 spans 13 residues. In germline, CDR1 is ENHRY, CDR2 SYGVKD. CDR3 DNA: TGTGCCATCAGTGAGTTACAGAACGAGGGCTACACCTTC. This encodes CAISELQNEGYTF.

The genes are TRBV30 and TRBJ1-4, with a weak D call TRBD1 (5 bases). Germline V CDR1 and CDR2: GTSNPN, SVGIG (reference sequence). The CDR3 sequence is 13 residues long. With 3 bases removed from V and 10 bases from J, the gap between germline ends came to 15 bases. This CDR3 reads CAWRRQGWGKLFF. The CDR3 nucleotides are TGTGCCTGGAGACGGCAGGGTTGGGGAAAACTGTTTTTT.

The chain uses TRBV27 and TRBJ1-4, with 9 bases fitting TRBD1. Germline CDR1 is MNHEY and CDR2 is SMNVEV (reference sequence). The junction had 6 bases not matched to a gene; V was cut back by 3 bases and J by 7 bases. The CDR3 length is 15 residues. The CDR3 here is CASSFLRTGAEKLFF. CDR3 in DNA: TGTGCCAGCAGTTTCTTGCGGACAGGGGCTGAAAAACTGTTTTTT.

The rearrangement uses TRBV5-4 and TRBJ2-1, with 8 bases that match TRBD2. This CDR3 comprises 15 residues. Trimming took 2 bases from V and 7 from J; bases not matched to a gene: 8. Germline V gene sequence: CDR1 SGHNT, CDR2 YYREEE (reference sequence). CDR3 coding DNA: TGTGCCAGCAGCTTTGCGACGGGGGGGCCGAATGAGCAGTTCTTC. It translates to CASSFATGGPNEQFF. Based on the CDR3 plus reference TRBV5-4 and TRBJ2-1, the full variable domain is ETGVTQSPTHLIKTRGQQVTLRCSSQSGHNTVSWYQQALGQGPQFIFQYYREEENGRGNFPPRFSGLQFPNYSSELNVNALELDDSALYLCASSFATGGPNEQFFGPGTRLTVL.